The present entry profiles one T cell receptor beta chain with its context. The antigen remains undetermined. This CDR3 contains 17 residues. The germline V and J ends were trimmed by 4 bases and 1 base, with 18 bases remaining between them. Looked up from germline, CDR1 is SGHTA and CDR2 is FQGNSA. The table came from immunoSEQ multiplex PCR; TCRdb's copy has only in-frame clones and leaves some out. The repertoire includes under 85,000 clones, around 86% of them detected once, and approximately 8% sits in the top ten. This record comes from a study of OX40 agonist ivuxolimab in advanced cancers. Study-wide context: Three individuals attained partial responses, comprising one hepatocellular carcinoma case and two cutaneous melanoma cases.

Overall study results and limits: Certain nonresponding patients likewise had low normalized T-cell clonal expansion.

This receptor was taken from an adult with an advanced solid tumor such as melanoma, head and neck, liver or kidney cancer. The chain combines TRBV7-2 with TRBJ2-3, with D unclear. The sample in question was CD4+ or CD8+ T cells sorted from blood, obtained in a trial of the OX40 agonist ivuxolimab. The CDR3 DNA sequence: TGTGCCAGCAGCTATAAAGGTCGAGGCTTCGGCACAGATACGCAGTATTTT. Its translation: CASSYKGRGFGTDTQYF. The entire variable domain, with the rest obtained from reference TRBV7-2 and TRBJ2-3, is as follows: GAGVSQSPSNKVTEKGKDVELRCDPISGHTALYWYRQSLGQGLEFLIYFQGNSAPDKSGLPSDRFSAERTGGSVSTLTIQRTQQEDSAVYLCASSYKGRGFGTDTQYFGPGTRLTVL.